This T cell receptor beta chain was sequenced for a study of cytomegalovirus exposure and HLA in healthy donors. Findings of the study overall: Likely technical artifact: a cluster of highly shared sequence variants.

Researchers ran the PCR with 60 Vbeta and 13 Jbeta primers. Profiled with immunoSEQ multiplex PCR; TCRdb holds only in-frame clones, not every one. The sample has some 170,000 clones, about 80% seen once. This CDR3 is built from 11 residues. A note on this clone: What it binds is unknown. Its ends do not fully match the called genes, so a read error is possible.

V and J are TRBV5-7 and TRBJ2-7; no definite D call. TRBV5-7 is designated an ORF whose function remains uncertain. The sequencing input was PBMCs. This clonotype was obtained from a man aged 40-55 years in good health and CMV-seronegative. CDR3 region: CASSLTYEQYF. Written as DNA, the CDR3 is TGTGCCAGCAGCTTGACCTATGAGCAGTACTTC.